The clone carrying this TCR beta chain occurred once. Its antigen remains unidentified. The junction differs from germline at one of its ends, possibly a read error. The CDR3 extends over 12 amino acids. Looked up from germline, CDR1 is SGHAT and CDR2 is FQNNGV. The data derive from a study of T-cell memory formation after mild COVID-19. Study outcomes and limitations: Those CD4+ clones that contracted were mainly in CM and EM (CD8+ ones in EMRA). The finding that pre-infection memory included some responding clones suggested that cross-reactive memory joined. Later expanders leaned toward CD4+, whereas clones contracting from day 15 to 85 were balanced CD4/CD8.

TCRdb analysed the 5' RACE reads with MiXCR anew, one entry per CDR3 protein. In the table there are fewer than 650,000 distinct CDR3 sequences, 15% to 20% of which are singletons. The sequencing input was PBMCs or a T cell subset sorted from them (not recorded which). This TCR was sampled from an adult woman who had mild COVID-19 (a few samples of this study predate the infection). Cell type and time point are not known. V usage is TRBV11-2 and J usage is TRBJ1-2, with D maybe TRBD1 (5 bases). The CDR3 protein is CAGRAQNYGYTF. Written as DNA, the CDR3 is TGTGCCGGCAGGGCACAGAACTATGGCTACACCTTC.